These T cell receptor beta chains were read from a single sample in a study of memory CD4+ T cells and cytomegalovirus serostatus. The data were produced by immunoSEQ multiplex PCR, yet TCRdb's version contains in-frame clones alone and is incomplete. This table has around 99,000 clones, about four fifths appearing once. Sequenced: memory CD4+ T cells from blood. The source of these receptors is an adult in good health and CMV-seropositive. The CDR3 runs from the conserved cysteine through the conserved F or W. A D gene is named only where the DNA matches it firmly. Where a row states a size, it is once, few, many or the class of an expanded clone; other rows omit it.

CDR3 protein: CASRFSRTGSREQYF
CDR3 DNA: TGTGCCAGCAGATTTTCGAGGACGGGATCCCGGGAGCAGTACTTC
J gene: TRBJ2-7
D gene: .
V gene: TRBV6-1
clone size: .

CDR3 protein: CASSYSGRTEAFF
CDR3 DNA: TGTGCCAGCAGTTACTCGGGTCGGACTGAAGCTTTCTTT
J gene: TRBJ1-1
D gene: .
V gene: TRBV6-5
clone size: .

CDR3 protein: CASSTRSNTEAFF
CDR3 DNA: TGTGCCAGCAGCACCCGATCAAACACTGAAGCTTTCTTT
J gene: TRBJ1-1
D gene: .
V gene: TRBV7-9
clone size: few

CDR3 protein: CASSWRNTEAFF
CDR3 DNA: TGTGCCAGCTCGTGGAGGAACACTGAAGCTTTCTTT
J gene: TRBJ1-1
D gene: .
V gene: TRBV19
clone size: .

CDR3 protein: CASSLDRESETQYF
CDR3 DNA: TGTGCCAGCAGCTTGGACAGGGAGTCGGAGACCCAGTACTTC
J gene: TRBJ2-5
D gene: .
V gene: TRBV5-4
clone size: few

CDR3 protein: CATSRDGHEQYF
CDR3 DNA: TGTGCCACCAGCAGAGATGGGCACGAGCAGTACTTC
J gene: TRBJ2-7
D gene: .
V gene: TRBV15
clone size: few

CDR3 protein: CASSPPEGGGTGELFF
CDR3 DNA: TGTGCCAGCTCACCACCGGAGGGAGGTGGAACCGGGGAGCTGTTTTTT
J gene: TRBJ2-2
D gene: .
V gene: TRBV18
clone size: .

CDR3 protein: CASSSLGSGKRNEQFF
CDR3 DNA: TGTGCCAGCAGCTCCCTGGGTAGCGGAAAGAGGAATGAGCAGTTCTTC
J gene: TRBJ2-1
D gene: .
V gene: TRBV5-4
clone size: .

CDR3 protein: CASSLLGIGLNEQFF
CDR3 DNA: TGTGCCAGCAGTTTATTGGGGATAGGTTTGAATGAGCAGTTCTTC
J gene: TRBJ2-1
D gene: .
V gene: TRBV27
clone size: .

CDR3 protein: CSGSRQETQYF
CDR3 DNA: TGCAGTGGCTCGAGACAAGAGACCCAGTACTTC
J gene: TRBJ2-5
D gene: .
V gene: TRBV20-1
clone size: .